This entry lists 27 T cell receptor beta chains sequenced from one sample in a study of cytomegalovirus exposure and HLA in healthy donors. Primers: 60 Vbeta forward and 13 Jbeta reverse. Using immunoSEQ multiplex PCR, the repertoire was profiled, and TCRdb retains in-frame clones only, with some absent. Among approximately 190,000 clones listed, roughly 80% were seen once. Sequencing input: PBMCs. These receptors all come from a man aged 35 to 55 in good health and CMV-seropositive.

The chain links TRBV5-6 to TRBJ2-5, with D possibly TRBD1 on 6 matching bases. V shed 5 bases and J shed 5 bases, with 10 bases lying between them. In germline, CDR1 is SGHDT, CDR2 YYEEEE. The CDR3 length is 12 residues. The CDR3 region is CASSGGGETQYF. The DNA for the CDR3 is TGTGCCAGCAGTGGGGGCGGGGAGACCCAGTACTTC.

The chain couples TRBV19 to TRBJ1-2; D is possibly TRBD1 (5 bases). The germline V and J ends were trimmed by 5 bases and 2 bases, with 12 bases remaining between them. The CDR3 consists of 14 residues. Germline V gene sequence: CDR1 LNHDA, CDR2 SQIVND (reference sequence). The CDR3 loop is CASSPTTGNYGYTF. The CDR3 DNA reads TGTGCCAGTAGTCCTACAACAGGAAACTATGGCTACACCTTC. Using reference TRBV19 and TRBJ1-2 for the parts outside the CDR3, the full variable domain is DGGITQSPKYLFRKEGQNVTLSCEQNLNHDAMYWYRQDPGQGLRLIYYSQIVNDFQKGDIAEGYSVSREKKESFPLTVTSAQKNPTAFYLCASSPTTGNYGYTFGSGTRLTVV.

The CDR3 sequence is CASRRTNYGYTF. CDR3 bases: TGTGCCAGCAGGCGAACTAACTATGGCTACACCTTC. This chain links TRBV5-8 with TRBJ1-2; no clear D gene. The length of the CDR3 is 12 residues. The ends were cut back, 5 bases at V and 0 bases at J, with 5 bases in the middle. Germline CDR1 and CDR2: SGHTS and YDEGEE.

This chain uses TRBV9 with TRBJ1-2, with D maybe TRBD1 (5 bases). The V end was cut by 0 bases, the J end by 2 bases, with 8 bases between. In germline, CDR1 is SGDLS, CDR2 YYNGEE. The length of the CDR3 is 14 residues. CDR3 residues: CASSVVPGNYGYTF. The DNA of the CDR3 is TGTGCCAGCAGCGTAGTTCCAGGGAACTATGGCTACACCTTC.

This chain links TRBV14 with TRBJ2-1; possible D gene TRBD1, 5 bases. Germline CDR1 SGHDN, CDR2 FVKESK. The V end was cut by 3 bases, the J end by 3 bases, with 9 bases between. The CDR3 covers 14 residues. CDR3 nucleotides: TGTGCCAGCAGCCAGGCCCAGGGCTACAATGAGCAGTTCTTC. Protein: CASSQAQGYNEQFF.

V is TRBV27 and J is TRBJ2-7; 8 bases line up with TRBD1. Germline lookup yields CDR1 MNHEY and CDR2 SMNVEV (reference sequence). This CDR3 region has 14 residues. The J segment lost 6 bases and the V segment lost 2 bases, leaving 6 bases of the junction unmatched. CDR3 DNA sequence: TGTGCCAGCAGTTTAAGGGGCAGGGGGCGCGAGCAGTACTTC. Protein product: CASSLRGRGREQYF.

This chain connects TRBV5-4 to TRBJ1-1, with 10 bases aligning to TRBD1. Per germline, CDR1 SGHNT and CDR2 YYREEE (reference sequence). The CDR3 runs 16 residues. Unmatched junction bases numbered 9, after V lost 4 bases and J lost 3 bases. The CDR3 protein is CASSPGQGVGDTEAFF. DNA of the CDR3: TGTGCCAGCAGCCCCGGACAGGGGGTAGGTGACACTGAAGCTTTCTTT.

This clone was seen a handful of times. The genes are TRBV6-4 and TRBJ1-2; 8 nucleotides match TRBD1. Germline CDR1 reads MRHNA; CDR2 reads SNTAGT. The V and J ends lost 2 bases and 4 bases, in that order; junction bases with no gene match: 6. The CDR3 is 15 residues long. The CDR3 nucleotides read TGTGCCAGCAGTGACGGCAGGGGGCATGGCTATGGCTACACCTTC. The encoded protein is CASSDGRGHGYGYTF.

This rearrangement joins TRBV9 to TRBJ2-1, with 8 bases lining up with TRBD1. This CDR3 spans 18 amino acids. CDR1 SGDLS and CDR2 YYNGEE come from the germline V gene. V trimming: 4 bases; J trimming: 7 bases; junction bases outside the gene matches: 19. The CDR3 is CASSFRTGSLSFGNEQFF. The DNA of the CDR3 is TGTGCCAGCAGCTTTCGGACAGGGTCTCTATCCTTTGGGAATGAGCAGTTCTTC.

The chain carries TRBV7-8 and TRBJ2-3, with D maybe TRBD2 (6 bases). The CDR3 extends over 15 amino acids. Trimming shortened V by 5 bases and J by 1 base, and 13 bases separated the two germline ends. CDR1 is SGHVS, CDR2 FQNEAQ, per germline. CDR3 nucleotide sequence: TGTGCCAGCAGCCCATGGGAGGTGGGCACAGATACGCAGTATTTT. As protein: CASSPWEVGTDTQYF.

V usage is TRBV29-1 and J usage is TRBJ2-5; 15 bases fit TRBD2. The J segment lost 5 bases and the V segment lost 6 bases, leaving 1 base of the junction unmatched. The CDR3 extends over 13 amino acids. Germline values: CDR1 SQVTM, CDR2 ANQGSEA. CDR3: CSVGLAGGETQYF. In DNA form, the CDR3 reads TGCAGCGTAGGACTAGCGGGGGGGGAGACCCAGTACTTC. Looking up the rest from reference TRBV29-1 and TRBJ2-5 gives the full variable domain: SAVISQKPSRDICQRGTSLTIQCQVDSQVTMMFWYRQQPGQSLTLIATANQGSEATYESGFVIDKFPISRPNLTFSTLTVSNMSPEDSSIYLCSVGLAGGETQYFGPGTRLLVL.

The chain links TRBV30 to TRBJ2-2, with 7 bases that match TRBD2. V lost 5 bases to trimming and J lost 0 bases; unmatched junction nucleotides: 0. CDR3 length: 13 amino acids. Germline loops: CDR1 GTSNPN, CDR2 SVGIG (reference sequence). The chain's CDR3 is CAWGLANTGELFF. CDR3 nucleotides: TGTGCCTGGGGACTAGCGAACACCGGGGAGCTGTTTTTT.

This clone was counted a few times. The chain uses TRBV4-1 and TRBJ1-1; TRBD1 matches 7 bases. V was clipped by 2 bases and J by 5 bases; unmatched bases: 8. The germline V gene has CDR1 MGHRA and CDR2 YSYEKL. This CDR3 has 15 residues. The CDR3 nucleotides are TGCGCCAGCAGCCAATTACAGGGGAGGAGAACTGAAGCTTTCTTT. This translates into CASSQLQGRRTEAFF.

The CDR3 sequence is CAISEDTRSFTEAFF. The CDR3 region has the DNA TGTGCCATCAGTGAGGACACCCGGTCCTTCACTGAAGCTTTCTTT. This chain connects TRBV10-3 to TRBJ1-1; D is unclear. The germline V gene has CDR1 ENHRY and CDR2 SYGVKD. The V end was cut by 2 bases, the J end by 4 bases, with 14 bases between. The CDR3 contains 15 residues.

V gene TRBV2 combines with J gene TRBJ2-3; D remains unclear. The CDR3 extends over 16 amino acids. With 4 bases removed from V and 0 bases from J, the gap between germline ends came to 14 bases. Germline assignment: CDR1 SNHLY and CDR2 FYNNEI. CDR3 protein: CASSVRPHTSTDTQYF. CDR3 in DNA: TGTGCCAGCAGTGTGAGGCCGCATACTAGCACAGATACGCAGTATTTT.

The DNA of the CDR3 is TGTGCCATCAGTACTAGCGGGGGAGGAGATACGCAGTATTTT. Its translation: CAISTSGGGDTQYF. This chain uses TRBV10-3 with TRBJ2-3, with 11 bases matching TRBD2. Germline V CDR1 and CDR2: ENHRY, SYGVKD. V trimming: 5 bases; J trimming: 5 bases; junction bases outside the gene matches: 3. The CDR3 contains 14 residues.

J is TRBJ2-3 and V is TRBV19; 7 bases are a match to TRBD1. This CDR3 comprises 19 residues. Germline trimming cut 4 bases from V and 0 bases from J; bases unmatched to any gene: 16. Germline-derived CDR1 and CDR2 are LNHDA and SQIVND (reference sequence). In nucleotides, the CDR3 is TGTGCCAGTAGTAATGGACCGACAGGGCAGCCAGGTAGCACAGATACGCAGTATTTT. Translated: CASSNGPTGQPGSTDTQYF.

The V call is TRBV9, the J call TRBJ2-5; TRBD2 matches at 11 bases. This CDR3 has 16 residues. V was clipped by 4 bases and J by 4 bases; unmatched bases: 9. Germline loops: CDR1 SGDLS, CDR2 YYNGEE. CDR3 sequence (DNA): TGTGCCAGCAGCCCCCAAGGTAGCGGGGGGGGAGAGACCCAGTACTTC. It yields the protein CASSPQGSGGGETQYF.

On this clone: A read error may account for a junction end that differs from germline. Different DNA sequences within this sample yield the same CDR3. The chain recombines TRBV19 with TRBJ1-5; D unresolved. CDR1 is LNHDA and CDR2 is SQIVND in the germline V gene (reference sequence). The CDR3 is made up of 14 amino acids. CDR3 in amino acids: CASRKSGANQPQHF. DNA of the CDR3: TGCGCCAGTAGAAAATCAGGCGCTAATCAGCCCCAGCATTTT.

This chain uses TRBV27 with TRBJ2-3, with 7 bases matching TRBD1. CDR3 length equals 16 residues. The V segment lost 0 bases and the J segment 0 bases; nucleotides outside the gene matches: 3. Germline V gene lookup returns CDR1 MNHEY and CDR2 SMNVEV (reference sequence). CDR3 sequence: CASSLSGGVSTDTQYF. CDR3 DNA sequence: TGTGCCAGCAGTTTATCAGGGGGCGTAAGCACAGATACGCAGTATTTT.

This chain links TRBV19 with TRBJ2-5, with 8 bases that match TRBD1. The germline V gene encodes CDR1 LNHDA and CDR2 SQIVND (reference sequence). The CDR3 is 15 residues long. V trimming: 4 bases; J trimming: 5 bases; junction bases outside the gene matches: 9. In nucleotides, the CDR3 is TGTGCCAGTAGTAAATTAGGACAGGGCGGCGAGACCCAGTACTTC. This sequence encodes CASSKLGQGGETQYF.

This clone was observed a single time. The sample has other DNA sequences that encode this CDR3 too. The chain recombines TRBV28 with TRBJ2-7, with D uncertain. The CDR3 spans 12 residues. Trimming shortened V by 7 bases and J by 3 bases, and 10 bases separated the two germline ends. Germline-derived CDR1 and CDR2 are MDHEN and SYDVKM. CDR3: CASKKENYEQYF. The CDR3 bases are TGTGCCAGCAAGAAGGAGAACTACGAGCAGTACTTC. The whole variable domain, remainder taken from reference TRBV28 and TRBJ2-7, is DVKVTQSSRYLVKRTGEKVFLECVQDMDHENMFWYRQDPGLGLRLIYFSYDVKMKEKGDIPEGYSVSREKKERFSLILESASTNQTSMYLCASKKENYEQYFGPGTRLTVT.

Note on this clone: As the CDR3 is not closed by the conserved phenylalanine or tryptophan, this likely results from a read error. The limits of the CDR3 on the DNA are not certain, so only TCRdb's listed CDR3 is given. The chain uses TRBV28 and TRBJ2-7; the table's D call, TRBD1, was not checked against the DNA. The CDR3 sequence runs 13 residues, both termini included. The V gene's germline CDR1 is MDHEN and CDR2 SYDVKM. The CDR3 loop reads CASSLDGQRLAYS.

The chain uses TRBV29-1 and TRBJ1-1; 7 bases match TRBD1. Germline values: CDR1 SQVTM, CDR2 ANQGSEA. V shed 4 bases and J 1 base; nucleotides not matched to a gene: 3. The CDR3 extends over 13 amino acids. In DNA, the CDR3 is TGCAGCGTTGCCAGGGGGGAGAACACTGAAGCTTTCTTT. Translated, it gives CSVARGENTEAFF.

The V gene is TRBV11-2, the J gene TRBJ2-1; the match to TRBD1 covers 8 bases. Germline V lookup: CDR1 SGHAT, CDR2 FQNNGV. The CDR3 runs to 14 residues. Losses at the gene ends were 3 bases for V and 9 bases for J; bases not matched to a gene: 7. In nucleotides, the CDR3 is TGTGCCAGCAGCTTGCGGCAGGGGGCGAGTGAGCAGTTCTTC. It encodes CASSLRQGASEQFF.

CDR3 sequence (DNA): TGTGCTAGTGGTTTGGTGGTTAGGGGGCTGTCAGCGCAGTATTTT. It is translated as CASGLVVRGLSAQYF. V is TRBV12-5 and J is TRBJ2-3, with 7 bases identical to TRBD1. Looked up from germline, CDR1 is LGHNT and CDR2 is FRNRAP. The ends lost 0 bases at V and 10 bases at J; junction bases unmatched: 10. This CDR3 is built from 15 residues. The whole variable domain, filled in from reference TRBV12-5 and TRBJ2-3, reads DARVTQTPRHKVTEMGQEVTMRCQPILGHNTVFWYRQTMMQGLELLAYFRNRAPLDDSGMPKDRFSAEMPDATLATLKIQPSEPRDSAVYFCASGLVVRGLSAQYFGPGTRLTVL.

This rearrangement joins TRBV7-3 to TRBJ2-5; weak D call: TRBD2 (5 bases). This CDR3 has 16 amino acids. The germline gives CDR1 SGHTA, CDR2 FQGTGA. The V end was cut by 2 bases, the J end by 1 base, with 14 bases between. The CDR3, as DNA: TGTGCCAGCAGCTTAGCGGCGTCTGGGAGCCAAGAGACCCAGTACTTC. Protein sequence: CASSLAASGSQETQYF.